This T cell receptor (beta chain) was obtained from a study of cytomegalovirus exposure and HLA in healthy donors. About the study: Later, an analysis reported that the 110 or so validation repertoires had used the same platform as the 550 to 750 first-cohort repertoires. Study conclusions and caveats: The majority of TCR sequences were rare, yet some public TCRs appeared in many donors. There were approximately 150 TCR beta chains listed as cytomegalovirus-associated.

A remark on this clone: Its antigen is as yet unknown.

It was the roughly 130-subject validation cohort, separate from the approximately 680-subject first cohort, to which the donors belonged. Data came from immunoSEQ multiplex PCR; TCRdb stores just in-frame clones and leaves some out. The sample comprises approximately 100,000 clones, approximately 90% of which are singletons, and 3.9% rests with the top ten. CDR3 length equals 14 residues. Unmatched junction bases numbered 5, after V lost 2 bases and J lost 6 bases. Per germline, CDR1 SGHRS and CDR2 YFSETQ. J is TRBJ1-1 and V is TRBV5-1; 9 bases agree with TRBD1. The sequence derives from a woman in her twenties or thirties in good health and CMV-seronegative. Sample: PBMCs. The CDR3 nucleotides read TGCGCCAGCAGCTTAGTGGGACAGGGAGCTGAAGCTTTCTTT. It encodes CASSLVGQGAEAFF.